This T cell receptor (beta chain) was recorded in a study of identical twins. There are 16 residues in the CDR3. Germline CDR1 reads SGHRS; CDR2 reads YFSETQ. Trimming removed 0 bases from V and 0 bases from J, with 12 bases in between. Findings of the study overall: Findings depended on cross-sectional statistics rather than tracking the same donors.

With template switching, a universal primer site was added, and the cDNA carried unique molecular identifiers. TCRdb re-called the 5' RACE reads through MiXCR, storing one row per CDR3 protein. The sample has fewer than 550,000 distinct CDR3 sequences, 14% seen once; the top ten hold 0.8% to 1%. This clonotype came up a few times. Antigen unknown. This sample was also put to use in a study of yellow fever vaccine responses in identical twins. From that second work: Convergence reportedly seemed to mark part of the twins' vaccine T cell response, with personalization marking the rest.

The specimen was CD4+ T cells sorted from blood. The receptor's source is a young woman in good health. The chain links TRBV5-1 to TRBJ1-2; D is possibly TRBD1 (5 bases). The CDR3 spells CASSLAPTEANYGYTF. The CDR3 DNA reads TGCGCCAGCAGCTTGGCCCCGACAGAAGCTAACTATGGCTACACCTTC.